This record covers a single T cell receptor (beta chain). This specimen comes from a study of T cell changes during pregnancy in multiple sclerosis. This CDR3 comprises 14 residues. The V gene's germline CDR1 is SGHKS and CDR2 YYEKEE (reference sequence). V dropped 2 bases and J dropped 1 base, with 9 bases sitting between them. Generated by immunoSEQ multiplex PCR, the TCRdb table keeps only in-frame clones and is missing some. The sample has 39,000 or so clones; around 92% are singletons. The chain combines TRBV5-5 with TRBJ1-1; TRBD1 is a possible D gene (5 bases). The source is a female donor with multiple sclerosis, enrolled in a pregnancy study. The sample here was CD8+ T cells from peripheral blood mononuclear cells, taken after pregnancy. The CDR3 is CASSFVGGNTEAFF. The CDR3 nucleotides are TGTGCCAGCAGCTTTGTCGGGGGGAACACTGAAGCTTTCTTT.